The rows below give T cell receptor beta chains drawn from one sample of a study of control samples from healthy donors and cancer patients. The repertoire was sequenced with immunoSEQ multiplex PCR; TCRdb's copy has only in-frame clones and lacks some. Seen here are 21,000 or so clones, more than 80% observed once, and the top ten hold 38%. Sample: PBMCs. The receptor source for this set is a man in his fifties or sixties with head and neck cancer. Both conserved end residues are part of each CDR3. A clone size is listed for some rows: how often the clone was seen (once, few, many), or a class if it is expanded.

V	size	CDR3
TRBV5-1	once	CASSVPGANTGELFF
TRBV20-1	once	CRAGIGNTIYF
TRBV25-1	once	CASSEIGQDNSPLHF
TRBV27	once	CASSLHGRGGSPLHF
TRBV29-1	.	CSVALLEVEAFF
TRBV7-3	.	CASSLTGTSIEQYF
TRBV20-1	.	CSAPRVHEQFF
TRBV29-1	.	CSSSRGEVGDTQYF
TRBV2	.	CASGWTSGETQYF
TRBV19	.	CASSMPLSAGWGTQYF
TRBV18	.	CASSPPPGGNEQFF
TRBV18	.	CASSDQRGYTF
TRBV5-5	.	CASSYTSEAFF
TRBV27	.	CASGQGAGELFF
TRBV27	.	CASRRLAGSYNEQFF
TRBV7-8	once	CASSSTSYNEQFF
TRBV7-9	.	CASSFTRSGEKGPREAFF
TRBV9	.	CASSVVGGADGYTF
TRBV19	.	CASSPGGGQETQYF
TRBV30	.	CAWSISSYNEQFF
TRBV13	few	CASSPNRLAGQETQYF
TRBV7-8	.	CASSLSSRGYSNQPQHF
TRBV5-1	.	CASSLGLSFMNTEAFF
TRBV7-9	few	CASSLSTSRAYEQYF
TRBV5-1	.	CASSPPGLREKLFF
TRBV7-8	.	CASSPGQGAYEQYF
TRBV7-2	.	CASSPYGTSTTDTQYF
TRBV27	.	CASSRVPGYGYTF
TRBV5-1	.	CASSLTGQGNYEKLFF
TRBV9	.	CASSVVAGNTEAFF
TRBV7-9	.	CASSFTQGTEAFF
TRBV18	.	CASSPRETVGQPQHF
TRBV9	.	CASSGLAIPETQYF
TRBV6-5	.	CASSSHRGGQDTQYF
TRBV19	once	CASSIGLAGGGETQYF
TRBV7-8	few	CASSFLEGPYNEQFF
TRBV5-5	few	CASSFQPLNTGELFF
TRBV19	.	CASSAVSTGEKLFF
TRBV6-5	once	CASRGTPDVGAGYTF
TRBV2	.	CASSERASGRGTDTQYF
TRBV2	.	CASSEGVAEQYF
TRBV27	.	CASSSGGLSGNTIYF
TRBV7-3	.	CASSSSSGSNEQFF
TRBV19	.	CASSSRQVRTQYF
TRBV6-6	.	CASSYSPSSSYNEQFF
TRBV7-8	.	CASSDYSNQPQHF
TRBV5-1	.	CASSGAGGGSDTQYF
TRBV5-1	.	CASSLPGQETQYF
TRBV4-1	.	CASSPSENSNQPQHF
TRBV5-1	once	CASSYLAGAGNEQFF
TRBV27	.	CASSYMVGQPQHF
TRBV10-1	.	CASSSGTGTYEQYF
TRBV11-2	once	CASSQARPRNTEAFF
TRBV7-3	few	CASSLDLGDTQYF